The source of this T cell receptor beta chain is a study of long-term antiretroviral therapy in people with HIV. CDR1 SGHRS and CDR2 YFSETQ come from the germline V gene. Trimming left V 0 bases short and J 2 bases short, with 9 bases between. The CDR3 covers 15 residues. Survey-level immunoSEQ v3.0 assays were run. Sequenced by immunoSEQ multiplex PCR; TCRdb stores in-frame clones only, minus some. The table lists some 25,000 clones, about 79% of them singletons. The TCR originated in a middle-aged man with HIV. Sequencing was performed on unsorted PBMCs, taken 3 years after starting antiretroviral therapy. The rearrangement links TRBV5-1 to TRBJ2-1; D possibly uses TRBD1 or TRBD2 (5 bases each). The DNA of the CDR3 is TGCGCCAGCAGCTTGGTTAGGGACGCCTACAATGAGCAGTTCTTC. Protein product: CASSLVRDAYNEQFF.